This T cell receptor (beta chain) originates from a study of cytotoxic CD8 clonotypes in ibrutinib-treated CLL. In the study overall: Roughly 10 relapsed/refractory, some 14 treatment-naive; 17 IGHV unmutated. Sequencing produced an average of about 260,000 productive templates and under 95,000 productive rearrangements per sample. Response samples were taken after a median of approximately 13 months on treatment, range 6 to 36.

TCRdb keeps only in-frame clones here, not all; method: immunoSEQ multiplex PCR. The data show 200,000 to 250,000 clones, with 70% seen just once and 15% to 17% held by the top ten. The germline V gene encodes CDR1 KGHSH and CDR2 LQKENI. This CDR3 comprises 15 residues. Trimming stripped 1 base from V and 4 bases from J, with 11 bases between. Notes on this clone: What it binds is unknown.

Regarding the study as a whole: Baseline clonality, higher than in age-matched healthy donors, tracked circulating CD8+ T-cell counts.

The receptor's source is a human donor with chronic lymphocytic leukemia. The sample in question was PBMCs, obtained after 24 months of ibrutinib treatment. V gene TRBV18 combines with J gene TRBJ2-1; the D is unclear. CDR3 nucleotide sequence: TGTGCCAGCTCACCACGTTTGGGTTCTTACAATGAGCAGTTCTTC. Its translation: CASSPRLGSYNEQFF. The whole variable domain, remainder taken from reference TRBV18 and TRBJ2-1, is NAGVMQNPRHLVRRRGQEARLRCSPMKGHSHVYWYRQLPEEGLKFMVYLQKENIIDESGMPKERFSAEFPKEGPSILRIQQVVRGDSAAYFCASSPRLGSYNEQFFGPGTRLTVL.